The 26 T cell receptor beta chains in this list originate from one sample, sequenced in a study of vaccination effects on CD4 cells after COVID-19. The ViraFEST assay expanded antigen-specific CD4+ T cells with viral peptide pools before sequencing. Following 10 days of culture, CD4+ T cells were isolated. Between March and December 2020, the person had a SARS-CoV-2 infection that PCR confirmed. Profiled with immunoSEQ multiplex PCR; TCRdb holds only in-frame clones, not every one. The data contain some 25,000 clones, around 76% of them singletons. These TCRs' antigens remain unknown. The material sequenced was CD4+ T cells from PBMCs cultured with SARS-CoV-2 spike peptides, taken before COVID-19 vaccination. The receptor source for this set is a human donor who had a prior SARS-CoV-2 infection.

The chain is built from TRBV18 and TRBJ1-4; no clear D. The CDR3 consists of 16 residues. The germline V gene encodes CDR1 KGHSH and CDR2 LQKENI. Trimming stripped 0 bases from V and 7 bases from J, with 15 bases between. CDR3: CASSPPWQEEGEKLFF. CDR3 nucleotide sequence: TGTGCCAGCTCACCACCTTGGCAGGAGGAAGGTGAAAAACTGTTTTTT. Based on the CDR3 plus reference TRBV18 and TRBJ1-4, the full variable domain is NAGVMQNPRHLVRRRGQEARLRCSPMKGHSHVYWYRQLPEEGLKFMVYLQKENIIDESGMPKERFSAEFPKEGPSILRIQQVVRGDSAAYFCASSPPWQEEGEKLFFGSGTQLSVL.

The chain combines TRBV7-2 with TRBJ1-1, with D unclear. With 1 base removed from V and 1 base from J, the gap between germline ends came to 7 bases. Germline V gene sequence: CDR1 SGHTA, CDR2 FQGNSA. CDR3 size: 14 residues. CDR3 sequence: CASSLGGRNTEAFF. As DNA, the CDR3 is TGTGCCAGCAGCTTAGGAGGGCGGAACACTGAAGCTTTCTTT.

The chain has TRBV19 and TRBJ2-4; TRBD1 matches at 10 bases. The CDR3 has 14 amino acids. Germline CDR1 LNHDA, CDR2 SQIVND (reference sequence). Trimming cost V 10 bases and J 3 bases; bases outside gene matches: 6. CDR3 sequence reads: CATRQGADKNIQYF. DNA of the CDR3: TGTGCCACCCGACAGGGGGCCGACAAAAACATTCAGTACTTC.

This clone was seen a single time. The chain combines TRBV11-3 with TRBJ2-1; 9 bases line up with TRBD2. There are 17 residues in the CDR3. V lost 1 base, J lost 4 bases, and 8 bases stayed unmatched. Germline values: CDR1 SGHNT, CDR2 YENEEA. Written as DNA, the CDR3 is TGTGCCAGCAGCTTAGGGTCGGGCGGGAGGGGGTACAATGAGCAGTTCTTC. This sequence encodes CASSLGSGGRGYNEQFF. The entire variable domain, with the rest obtained from reference TRBV11-3 and TRBJ2-1, is as follows: EAGVVQSPRYKIIEKKQPVAFWCNPISGHNTLYWYLQNLGQGPELLIRYENEEAVDDSQLPKDRFSAERLKGVDSTLKIQPAELGDSAVYLCASSLGSGGRGYNEQFFGPGTRLTVL.

The chain is built from TRBV18 and TRBJ1-4; D is perhaps TRBD1 (5 bases). The CDR3 length is 15 residues. Deletions cut 2 bases from V and 6 bases from J, with 13 bases between. Germline lookup yields CDR1 KGHSH and CDR2 LQKENI. In DNA form, the CDR3 reads TGTGCCAGCTCACCAGAGGGGACCCGATATGAAAAACTGTTTTTT. It yields the protein CASSPEGTRYEKLFF.

The chain links TRBV10-2 to TRBJ2-3; TRBD2 agrees at 7 bases. V dropped 0 bases and J dropped 4; count of bases not matched to a gene: 7. Germline V gene lookup returns CDR1 WSHSY and CDR2 SAAADI. The CDR3 totals 16 residues. CDR3 protein: CASSESPSSGSDTQYF. The CDR3, as DNA: TGCGCCAGCAGTGAGTCGCCGTCTAGCGGTTCAGATACGCAGTATTTT.

The genes are TRBV4-1 and TRBJ2-7; tentatively, D is TRBD1 or TRBD2 (7 bases each). Trimming stripped 7 bases from V and 3 bases from J, with 19 bases between. Germline V gene sequence: CDR1 MGHRA, CDR2 YSYEKL. The CDR3 runs to 15 residues. CDR3 nucleotide sequence: TGCGCCAGCACCAGGGGGGGACTCCGGGGCTACGAGCAGTACTTC. Translating gives CASTRGGLRGYEQYF.

The chain employs TRBV6-5 and TRBJ2-7; 8 positions agree with TRBD2. This CDR3 has 13 residues. Germline V CDR1 and CDR2: MNHEY, SVGAGI. The V and J ends lost 6 bases and 6 bases, in that order; junction bases with no gene match: 7. This chain's CDR3 is CASRRTSLSEQYF. Here the CDR3 DNA reads TGTGCCAGCAGGCGGACTAGCCTCTCCGAGCAGTACTTC.

CDR3 coding DNA: TGCGCCAGCAGCTTGAAGGGGACAACTAATGAAAAACTGTTTTTT. This sequence encodes CASSLKGTTNEKLFF. This chain joins TRBV5-1 and TRBJ1-4; possibly TRBD1 for D (5 bases). Germline V gene sequence: CDR1 SGHRS, CDR2 YFSETQ. This CDR3 has 15 residues. Between the trimmed V and J ends, which lost 1 base and 0 bases, there was a span of 7 bases.

The chain employs TRBV5-4 and TRBJ1-1; D gene uncertain. V lost 4 bases to trimming and J lost 4 bases, with 14 bases between them. The V gene's germline CDR1 is SGHNT and CDR2 YYREEE (reference sequence). CDR3 length: 14 amino acids. The CDR3 here is CASSAILKGTEAFF. The CDR3 coding sequence is TGTGCCAGCAGCGCCATACTTAAAGGCACTGAAGCTTTCTTT. Full variable domain (remainder filled in from reference TRBV5-4 and TRBJ1-1): ETGVTQSPTHLIKTRGQQVTLRCSSQSGHNTVSWYQQALGQGPQFIFQYYREEENGRGNFPPRFSGLQFPNYSSELNVNALELDDSALYLCASSAILKGTEAFFGQGTRLTVV.

This clone has just one count. This rearrangement joins TRBV2 to TRBJ2-5; no clear D. CDR1 SNHLY and CDR2 FYNNEI come from the germline V gene. The CDR3 has 12 residues. Trimming took 7 bases from V and 5 from J, leaving 11 bases between them. Written as DNA, the CDR3 is TGTGCCAGCAATCGACGTGATGAGACCCAGTACTTC. This encodes CASNRRDETQYF.

The chain couples TRBV4-3 to TRBJ2-3; 7 bases line up with TRBD1. The CDR3 extends over 17 amino acids. Germline CDR1 LGHNA, CDR2 YSLEER. Trimming cost V 1 base and J 2 bases; bases outside gene matches: 9. The CDR3 sequence is CASSQVSTQGYTDTQYF. The CDR3 nucleotides are TGCGCCAGCAGCCAAGTTAGTACACAGGGGTACACAGATACGCAGTATTTT.

V and J are TRBV5-1 and TRBJ2-1; no firm D call. Germline V CDR1 and CDR2: SGHRS, YFSETQ. The length of the CDR3 is 13 residues. The V end was cut by 0 bases, the J end by 4 bases, with 5 bases between. This CDR3 is CASSLDVYNEQFF. The CDR3 bases are TGCGCCAGCAGCTTGGATGTGTACAATGAGCAGTTCTTC.

V is TRBV6-5 and J is TRBJ2-2; a weak D match, TRBD2 (5 bases). V gave up 6 bases and J gave up 5 bases, with 7 bases separating them. The CDR3 loop spans 12 amino acids. Germline V lookup: CDR1 MNHEY, CDR2 SVGAGI. CDR3 amino acids: CASRLGTGELFF. CDR3 bases: TGTGCCAGCAGACTAGGGACCGGGGAGCTGTTTTTT.

CDR3: CASSISGGGEQYF. The CDR3 DNA reads TGTGCCAGCAGCATAAGCGGGGGGGGAGAGCAGTACTTC. The J gene is TRBJ2-7, the V gene TRBV7-2; 10 bases fit TRBD2. The junction had 5 bases not matched to a gene; V was cut back by 5 bases and J by 7 bases. The CDR3 has 13 amino acids. Germline V gene data show CDR1 as SGHTA and CDR2 as FQGNSA.

The chain couples TRBV9 to TRBJ2-3, with 8 bases identical to TRBD2. The CDR3 sequence is 15 residues long. Germline loops: CDR1 SGDLS, CDR2 YYNGEE. Germline trimming cut 1 base from V and 6 bases from J; bases unmatched to any gene: 7. The CDR3 DNA reads as TGTGCCAGCAGCGTACAGCAGGGCGGGGGGGATACGCAGTATTTT. It codes for CASSVQQGGGDTQYF.

This clone has a handful of counts. This chain links TRBV2 with TRBJ1-4, with TRBD1 matching over 7 bases. Germline CDR1 SNHLY, CDR2 FYNNEI. CDR3 length: 14 residues. V lost 6 bases to trimming and J lost 9 bases; unmatched junction nucleotides: 10. This CDR3 reads CASRGDRVAKKLFF. CDR3 DNA: TGTGCCAGCAGGGGGGACAGAGTTGCTAAAAAACTGTTTTTT.

The CDR3 DNA sequence: TGTGCCAGCAGTTTCTCCCAGACAGGGCGAACTGAAGCTTTCTTT. It translates to CASSFSQTGRTEAFF. The V call is TRBV28, the J call TRBJ1-1, with 7 bases lining up with TRBD1. Trimming at V came to 3 bases and at J to 5 bases, leaving 9 bases not matched to a gene. Germline V gene sequence: CDR1 MDHEN, CDR2 SYDVKM. This CDR3 spans 15 amino acids.

J is TRBJ2-7 and V is TRBV3-1 (or the pseudogene TRBV3-2); 9 nucleotides agree with TRBD1. CDR1 and CDR2 (germline): LGHDT, YNNKEL (reference sequence). V was clipped by 4 bases and J by 4 bases; unmatched bases: 5. The CDR3 runs to 14 residues. The CDR3 protein is CASSLGQGGYEQYF. DNA of the CDR3: TGTGCCAGCAGCCTGGGACAGGGAGGTTACGAGCAGTACTTC.

The rearrangement joins TRBV5-5 to TRBJ2-7, with D tentatively TRBD1 (6 bases). CDR3 length: 15 amino acids. The germline V gene has CDR1 SGHKS and CDR2 YYEKEE (reference sequence). The ends were cut back, 0 bases at V and 0 bases at J, with 10 bases in the middle. The CDR3 here is CASSLGTVPSYEQYF. Here the CDR3 DNA reads TGTGCCAGCAGCTTGGGGACAGTCCCCTCCTACGAGCAGTACTTC.

This clone was seen a few times. This chain connects TRBV6-2 or TRBV6-3 to TRBJ1-2; D is unclear. Germline CDR1 reads MNHEY; CDR2 reads SVGEGT. The CDR3 totals 12 residues. Trimming cost V 5 bases and J 3 bases, with 7 bases left between them. The CDR3 is CASSNADYGYTF. As DNA, the CDR3 is TGTGCCAGCAGTAACGCGGACTATGGCTACACCTTC.

The rearrangement joins TRBV7-9 to TRBJ1-1; D gene unclear. V shed 3 bases and J shed 2 bases, with 7 bases lying between them. The V gene's germline CDR1 is SEHNR and CDR2 FQNEAQ (reference sequence). The CDR3 is 13 amino acids. CDR3 coding DNA: TGTGCCAGCAGCTTTTATACCAACACTGAAGCTTTCTTT. It specifies CASSFYTNTEAFF.

V and J are TRBV3-1 (or the pseudogene TRBV3-2) and TRBJ2-3; 10 bases align to TRBD2. Germline CDR1 is LGHDT and CDR2 is YNNKEL (reference sequence). J was trimmed by 5 bases and V by 1 base; bases with no gene match: 3. This CDR3 comprises 15 residues. The CDR3 bases are TGTGCCAGCAGCCAAGGGGTAGCGGGGGGAGATACGCAGTATTTT. This encodes CASSQGVAGGDTQYF.

This clone has a handful of counts. The chain combines TRBV18 with TRBJ1-1; D may be TRBD1 (6 bases). From germline, CDR1 is KGHSH and CDR2 LQKENI. V gave up 2 bases and J gave up 6 bases, with 19 bases separating them. The CDR3 sequence is 16 residues long. This chain's CDR3 is CASSPEVLGGGPEAFF. CDR3 nucleotide sequence: TGTGCCAGCTCACCAGAAGTCTTGGGAGGGGGACCTGAAGCTTTCTTT.

This clone was detected a few times. The CDR3 DNA reads as TGTGCCAGCTCACCGGTCAGCCTTTCTTACGAGCAGTACTTC. The encoded protein is CASSPVSLSYEQYF. The rearrangement joins TRBV18 to TRBJ2-7; unclear D gene. Germline V gives CDR1 KGHSH, CDR2 LQKENI. Trimming pared 3 bases from V and 4 bases from J, leaving 13 bases between. This CDR3 contains 14 residues.

This sequence joins TRBV7-2 and TRBJ2-5; 7 bases are a match to TRBD2. The V segment lost 2 bases and the J segment 3 bases; nucleotides outside the gene matches: 15. The CDR3 consists of 18 residues. CDR1 SGHTA and CDR2 FQGNSA come from the germline V gene. For the CDR3, the DNA is TGTGCCAGCAGCTTACTCTACGCAGGTAGCGGGCTTGAAGAGACCCAGTACTTC. As protein: CASSLLYAGSGLEETQYF.